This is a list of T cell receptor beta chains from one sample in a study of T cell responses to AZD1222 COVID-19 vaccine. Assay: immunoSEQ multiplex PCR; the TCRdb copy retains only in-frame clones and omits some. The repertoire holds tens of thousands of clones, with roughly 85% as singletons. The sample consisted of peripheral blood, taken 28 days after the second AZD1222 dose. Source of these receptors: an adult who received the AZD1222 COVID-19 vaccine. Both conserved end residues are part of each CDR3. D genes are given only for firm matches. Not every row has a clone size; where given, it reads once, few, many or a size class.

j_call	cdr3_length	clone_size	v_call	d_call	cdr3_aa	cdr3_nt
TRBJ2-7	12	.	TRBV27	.	CASMLTPYEQYF	TGTGCCAGCATGTTGACCCCCTACGAGCAGTACTTC
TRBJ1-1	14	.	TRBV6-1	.	CASRLGGPNTEAFF	TGTGCCAGCAGACTTGGGGGTCCGAACACTGAAGCTTTCTTT
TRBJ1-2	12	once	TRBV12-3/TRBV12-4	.	CASSLSGVGYTF	TGTGCCAGCAGTTTATCTGGGGTTGGCTACACCTTC
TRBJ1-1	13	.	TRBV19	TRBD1	CASSTQGVTEAFF	TGTGCCAGTAGTACGCAGGGGGTGACTGAAGCTTTCTTT
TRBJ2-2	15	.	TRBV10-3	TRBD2	CAISSGGLNTGELFF	TGTGCCATATCTAGCGGGGGGCTCAACACCGGGGAGCTGTTTTTT
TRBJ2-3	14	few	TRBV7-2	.	CASSLQGRTDTQYF	TGTGCCAGCAGCTTACAGGGCCGCACAGATACGCAGTATTTT
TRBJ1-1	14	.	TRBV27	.	CASRGQSMNTEAFF	TGTGCCAGCAGAGGACAGTCCATGAACACTGAAGCTTTCTTT
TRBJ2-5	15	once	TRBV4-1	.	CASSQDGARAKTQYF	TGCGCCAGCAGCCAAGATGGCGCCAGGGCGAAGACCCAGTACTTC
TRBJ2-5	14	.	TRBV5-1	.	CASSLVGGQETQYF	TGCGCCAGCAGCTTGGTCGGAGGGCAAGAGACCCAGTACTTC
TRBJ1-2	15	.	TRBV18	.	CASSPVVRGDYGYTF	TGTGCCAGCTCACCAGTTGTGAGGGGAGACTATGGCTACACCTTC
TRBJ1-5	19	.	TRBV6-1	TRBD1	CASSEAQGVFPYSNQPQHF	TGTGCCAGCAGTGAAGCGCAGGGGGTCTTCCCCTATAGCAATCAGCCCCAGCATTTT
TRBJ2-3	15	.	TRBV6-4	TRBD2	CASSATSGGADTQYF	TGTGCCAGCAGTGCGACTAGCGGGGGTGCAGATACGCAGTATTTT
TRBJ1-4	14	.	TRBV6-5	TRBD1	CASRETGVGEKLFF	TGTGCCAGCAGAGAGACAGGGGTCGGAGAAAAACTGTTTTTT
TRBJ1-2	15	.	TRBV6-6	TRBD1	CASSYSQGVGYGYTF	TGTGCCAGCAGTTACTCCCAGGGGGTTGGGTATGGCTACACCTTC
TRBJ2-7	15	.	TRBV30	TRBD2	CAWTGPREGSYEQYF	TGTGCCTGGACCGGTCCGCGGGAGGGCTCCTACGAGCAGTACTTC
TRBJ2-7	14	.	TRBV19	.	CASSSRDMGYEQYF	TGTGCCAGTAGCTCCAGGGACATGGGCTACGAGCAGTACTTC
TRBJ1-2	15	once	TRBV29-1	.	CSVDPGPDGGKGYTF	TGCAGCGTTGATCCGGGCCCGGACGGCGGAAAGGGCTACACCTTC
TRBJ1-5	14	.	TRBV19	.	CASSIRDSNQPQHF	TGTGCCAGTAGTATCCGGGACAGCAATCAGCCCCAGCATTTT
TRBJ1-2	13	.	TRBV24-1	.	CATSPQGDYGYTF	TGTGCCACCAGTCCTCAGGGCGACTATGGCTACACCTTC
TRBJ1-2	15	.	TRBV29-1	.	CSVEASGGWARGYTF	TGCAGCGTTGAAGCCTCCGGGGGGTGGGCGCGTGGCTACACCTTC
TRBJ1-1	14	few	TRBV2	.	CASSLTDKNTEAFF	TGTGCCAGTTCTTTGACAGATAAGAACACTGAAGCTTTCTTT